This TCR beta chain appears in the sequencing data of a study of regulatory T cells in long-lasting Graves disease. General study points: Persistent cases of Graves' showed reduced TCR diversity relative to newly diagnosed patients. TRBV28, TRBJ1-2 and TRBJ2-5 emerged as the favored segments in persistent disease.

This clonotype was picked up a small number of times. Its antigen remains unknown. Arm-PCR of CDR3 regions with iRepertoire HTBI primers generated TCR beta libraries. TCRdb processed the multiplex PCR reads anew with MiXCR; each CDR3 protein has one entry. The sample lists fewer than 500,000 distinct CDR3 sequences, around 16% occurring once. This sample's time point: newly diagnosed GD, antithyroid drugs for less than 3 months. The TCR library was made from RNA extracted from PBMCs. The CDR3 runs to 13 residues. Trimming cost V 5 bases and J 5 bases, with 10 bases left between them. These data are also associated with another study on T cells in Graves' hyperthyroidism and ophthalmopathy. That paper states: The TCR CDR3 first-round RT-PCR relied on the HTBI primer set.

The input for sequencing was peripheral blood mononuclear cells (PBMCs), taken at new diagnosis, from a patient treated with antithyroid drugs. The V call is TRBV12-3 or TRBV12-4, the J call TRBJ1-5, with D unresolved. The origin of this receptor is a man aged 35 to 55 with Graves disease. This chain's CDR3 is CASSLGLHQPQHF. CDR3 nucleotide sequence: TGTGCCAGCAGTCTCGGGCTCCATCAGCCCCAGCATTTT.